This T cell receptor beta chain was sequenced during a study of spatial heterogeneity in lung cancer. TCRdb called the 5' RACE reads again in MiXCR, with one record for every CDR3 protein. The sample includes fewer than 55,000 distinct CDR3 sequences, 7.4% of them seen just once. Time point denoted: blood at routine non-recurrence follow-up after resection. No cells were sorted before sequencing. The whole RNA sequenced was extracted from tumor, nontumor lung or frozen PBMC. There are many counts of this clonotype. The sequencing here drew on PBMCs, taken at follow-up. This TCR came from a female donor with early-stage non-small cell lung cancer.

For the CDR3, the DNA is TGTGCCAGCAGCCGGGCTGGGCGGGGAGGGCAGTATTTT. Residues: CASSRAGRGGQYF. V gene TRBV14 combines with J gene TRBJ2-3, with a weak D call TRBD2 (6 bases). Trimming removed 4 bases at V and 11 bases at J, with 16 bases between. The germline gives CDR1 SGHDN, CDR2 FVKESK. This CDR3 contains 13 residues.